This record covers a single TCR beta chain. The assay was immunoSEQ multiplex PCR, and TCRdb's table has in-frame clones only and misses some. The sample consists of about 400,000 clones, about 92% of them appearing once. This sample stems from a study of Ad26.COV2.S vaccination and SARS-CoV-2 variants. Germline V gene lookup returns CDR1 SEHNR and CDR2 FQNEAQ (reference sequence). The CDR3 consists of 16 residues. V lost 5 bases, J lost 0 bases, and 4 bases stayed unmatched. The treatment: around 19 received Ad26.COV2.S at low or high dose, single or two shots; about five received placebo; per-sample allocation not given. Each sample was drawn 63 days after the first injection (of vaccine or placebo).

The chain recombines TRBV7-9 with TRBJ2-2, with TRBD1 matching 9 bases. The receptor was isolated from a person between 18 and 65 years old who received the Ad26.COV2.S COVID-19 vaccine or a placebo. This specimen was peripheral blood, taken in a trial of Ad26.COV2.S vaccine versus placebo. This CDR3 reads CASSPGTGPNTGELFF. The DNA of the CDR3 is TGTGCCAGCAGCCCAGGGACAGGGCCGAACACCGGGGAGCTGTTTTTT.